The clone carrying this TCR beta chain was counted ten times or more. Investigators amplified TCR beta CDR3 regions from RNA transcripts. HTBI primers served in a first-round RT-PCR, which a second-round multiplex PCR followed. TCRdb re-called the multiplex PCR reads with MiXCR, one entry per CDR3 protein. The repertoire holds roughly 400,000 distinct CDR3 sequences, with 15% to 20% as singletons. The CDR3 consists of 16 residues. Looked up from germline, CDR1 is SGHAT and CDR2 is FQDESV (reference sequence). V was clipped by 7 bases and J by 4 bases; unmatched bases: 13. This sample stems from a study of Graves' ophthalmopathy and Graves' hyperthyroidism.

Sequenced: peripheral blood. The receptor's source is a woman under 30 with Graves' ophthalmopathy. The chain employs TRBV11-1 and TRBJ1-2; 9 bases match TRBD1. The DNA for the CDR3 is TGTGCCAGCAACGATGGAGGGACAGGGAGGACCTATGGCTACACCTTC. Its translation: CASNDGGTGRTYGYTF.